The 15 T cell receptor beta chains below were found in one sample sequenced in a study of cytomegalovirus exposure and HLA in healthy donors. Use of 60 Vbeta and 13 Jbeta primers characterized the PCR. Method: immunoSEQ multiplex PCR; TCRdb's copy keeps in-frame clones and lacks some. The table records roughly 100,000 clones, about 69% of them present only once. Material for sequencing was PBMCs. These receptors were collected from a man aged 40-50 years in good health and CMV-seronegative.

This rearrangement joins TRBV7-9 to TRBJ1-4; D remains unclear. This CDR3 is 13 amino acids long. Looked up from germline, CDR1 is SEHNR and CDR2 is FQNEAQ (reference sequence). With 3 bases removed from V and 11 bases from J, the gap between germline ends came to 13 bases. CDR3 loop: CASSLALSGKLFF. CDR3 nucleotides: TGTGCCAGCAGCTTGGCTCTCTCGGGGAAACTGTTTTTT.

This clone came up once. The chain links TRBV6-5 to TRBJ2-1, with 8 nucleotides matching TRBD1. CDR3 size: 15 residues. V was pared by 4 bases and J by 9 bases, with 11 bases of the junction left unmatched. Looked up from germline, CDR1 is MNHEY and CDR2 is SVGAGI. CDR3: CASSLDRGSMGEQFF. The CDR3 DNA reads TGTGCCAGCAGTTTAGACAGGGGATCTATGGGTGAGCAGTTCTTC.

The rearrangement uses TRBV10-3 and TRBJ2-2; D might be TRBD2 (5 bases). V was clipped by 0 bases and J by 4 bases, with 6 bases between them. The CDR3 runs 14 residues. The germline gives CDR1 ENHRY, CDR2 SYGVKD. CDR3 in DNA: TGTGCCATCAGTGAGTCTACTAGCACCGGGGAGCTGTTTTTT. This translates into CAISESTSTGELFF.

CDR3 bases: TGTGCCAGCAGCATCACGCCCGACAGGGAAAAACTGTTTTTT. Translating it yields CASSITPDREKLFF. The genes are TRBV7-2 and TRBJ1-4; maybe TRBD1 (6 bases). This CDR3 is built from 14 residues. V was trimmed by 5 bases and J by 8 bases, leaving 15 bases between them. Germline CDR1 SGHTA, CDR2 FQGNSA.

The chain links TRBV4-2 to TRBJ1-6, with TRBD1 as a possible D gene (5 bases). The V gene's germline CDR1 is LGHNA and CDR2 YNFKEQ. The CDR3 covers 15 residues. The germline V and J ends were trimmed by 1 base and 8 bases, with 12 bases remaining between them. CDR3 coding DNA: TGTGCCAGCAGCCAAGTGGGGCGAGACCATTCACCCCTCCACTTT. This gives the protein CASSQVGRDHSPLHF.

The chain couples TRBV11-2 to TRBJ2-5, with TRBD1 matching over 7 bases. Per the germline V gene, CDR1 is SGHAT and CDR2 is FQNNGV. The J segment lost 0 bases and the V segment lost 6 bases, leaving 10 bases of the junction unmatched. The CDR3 covers 16 residues. Here the CDR3 reads CASRSGTAGNQETQYF. The DNA of the CDR3 is TGTGCCAGCAGATCTGGGACAGCCGGGAACCAAGAGACCCAGTACTTC.

The chain couples TRBV7-9 to TRBJ2-7, with 8 bases fitting TRBD1. Germline CDR1 and CDR2: SEHNR and FQNEAQ (reference sequence). This CDR3 has 15 amino acids. J was trimmed by 3 bases and V by 5 bases; bases with no gene match: 9. Written as DNA, the CDR3 is TGTGCCAGCAGCAGAGAAGGACAGGGACTCTACGAGCAGTACTTC. Its protein product is CASSREGQGLYEQYF.

The gene calls are TRBV4-1 and TRBJ2-4; 12 positions agree with TRBD2. Trimming cost V 0 bases and J 9 bases; bases outside gene matches: 9. The CDR3 has 17 residues. The V gene's germline CDR1 is MGHRA and CDR2 YSYEKL. CDR3 region: CASSQEFGLAGKGIQYF. Here the CDR3 DNA reads TGCGCCAGCAGCCAAGAGTTCGGACTAGCGGGAAAAGGCATTCAGTACTTC.

The J gene is TRBJ1-5, the V gene TRBV19; 9 nucleotides agree with TRBD1. Germline CDR1 is LNHDA and CDR2 is SQIVND (reference sequence). This CDR3 region has 14 residues. Trimming took 5 bases from V and 5 from J; bases not matched to a gene: 4. CDR3 DNA sequence: TGTGCCAGTAGTCCGGACAGGGGCTATCAGCCCCAGCATTTT. Translating gives CASSPDRGYQPQHF.

This clone came up a few times. The chain combines TRBV4-1 with TRBJ2-3; no reliable D call. Germline loops: CDR1 MGHRA, CDR2 YSYEKL. V lost 4 bases and J lost 6, with 17 bases in between. The CDR3 has 15 residues. As DNA, the CDR3 is TGCGCCAGCAGCCCCCACCCTATGACTTACGATACGCAGTATTTT. Its translation is CASSPHPMTYDTQYF.

J is TRBJ2-3 and V is TRBV4-1; 8 bases are shared with TRBD2. The germline gives CDR1 MGHRA, CDR2 YSYEKL. This CDR3 contains 15 residues. V was clipped by 2 bases and J by 0 bases; unmatched bases: 1. The CDR3 DNA reads as TGCGCCAGCAGCCAATCTAGCGGGAGCACAGATACGCAGTATTTT. It codes for CASSQSSGSTDTQYF.

DNA of the CDR3: TGTGCCAGCAGTGTCTCCAGTAATCAGCCCCAGCATTTT. This encodes CASSVSSNQPQHF. The chain couples TRBV6-5 to TRBJ1-5; D is uncertain. CDR3 length equals 13 residues. V lost 5 bases, J lost 4 bases, and 9 bases lay in between. The germline gives CDR1 MNHEY, CDR2 SVGAGI.

J is TRBJ1-3 and V is TRBV30, with D unclear. This CDR3 spans 13 amino acids. V lost 2 bases and J 0 bases, leaving 5 bases between the germline ends. Per germline, CDR1 GTSNPN and CDR2 SVGIG (reference sequence). CDR3 sequence: CAWSFNSGNTIYF. The CDR3 DNA is TGTGCCTGGAGTTTTAACTCTGGAAACACCATATATTTT.

This chain links TRBV21-1 with TRBJ2-6; the DNA was not used to check the table's D call, TRBD1. TRBV21-1 is classified as a pseudogene. This CDR3 is 14 amino acids long. The CDR3 DNA reads TGTGCCAGCACCTGGACAACTGGGGCCAACGTCCTGACTTTC. It yields the protein CASTWTTGANVLTF.

The chain combines TRBV19 with TRBJ2-7, with TRBD1 identical over 8 bases. In germline, CDR1 is LNHDA, CDR2 SQIVND (reference sequence). The junction had 12 bases not matched to a gene; V was cut back by 7 bases and J by 4 bases. This CDR3 contains 15 residues. CDR3 coding DNA: TGTGCCAGTAAGGGGACCGACAGGGGTCATTACGAGCAGTACTTC. This encodes CASKGTDRGHYEQYF.